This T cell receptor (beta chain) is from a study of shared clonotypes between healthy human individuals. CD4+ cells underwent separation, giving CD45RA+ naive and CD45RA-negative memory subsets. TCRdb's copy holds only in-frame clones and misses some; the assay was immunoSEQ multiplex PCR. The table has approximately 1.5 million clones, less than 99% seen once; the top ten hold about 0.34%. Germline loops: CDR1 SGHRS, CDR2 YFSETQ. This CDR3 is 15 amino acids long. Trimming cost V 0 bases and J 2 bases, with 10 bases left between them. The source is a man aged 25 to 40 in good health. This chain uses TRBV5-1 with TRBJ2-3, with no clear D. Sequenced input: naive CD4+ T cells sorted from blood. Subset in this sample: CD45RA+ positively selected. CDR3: CASSLVGKLTDTQYF. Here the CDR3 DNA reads TGCGCCAGCAGCTTGGTCGGCAAACTCACAGATACGCAGTATTTT.